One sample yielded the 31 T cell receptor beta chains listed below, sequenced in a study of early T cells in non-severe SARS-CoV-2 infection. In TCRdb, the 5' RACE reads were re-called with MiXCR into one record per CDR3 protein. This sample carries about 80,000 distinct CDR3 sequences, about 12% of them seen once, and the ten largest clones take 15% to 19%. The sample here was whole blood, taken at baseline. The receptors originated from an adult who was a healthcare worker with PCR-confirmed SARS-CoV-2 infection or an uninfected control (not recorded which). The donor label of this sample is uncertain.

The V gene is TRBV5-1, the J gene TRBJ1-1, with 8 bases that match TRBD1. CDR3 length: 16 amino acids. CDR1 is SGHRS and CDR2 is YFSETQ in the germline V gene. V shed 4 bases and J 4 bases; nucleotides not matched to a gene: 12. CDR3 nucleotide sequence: TGCGCCAGCAGCCAGCGACAGGGGAGCTTGGGCACTGAAGCTTTCTTT. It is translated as CASSQRQGSLGTEAFF.

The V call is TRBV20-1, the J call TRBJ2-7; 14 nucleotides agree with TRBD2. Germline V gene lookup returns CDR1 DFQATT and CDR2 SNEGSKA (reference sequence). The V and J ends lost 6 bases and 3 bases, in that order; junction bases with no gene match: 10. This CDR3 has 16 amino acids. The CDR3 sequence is CSAIPGLAGAFYEQYF. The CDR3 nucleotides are TGCAGTGCAATCCCGGGACTAGCGGGAGCCTTCTACGAGCAGTACTTC.

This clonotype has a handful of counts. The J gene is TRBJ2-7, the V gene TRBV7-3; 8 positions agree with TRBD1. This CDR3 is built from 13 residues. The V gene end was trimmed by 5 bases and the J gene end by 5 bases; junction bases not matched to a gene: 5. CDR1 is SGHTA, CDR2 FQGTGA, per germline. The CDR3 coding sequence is TGTGCCAGCAGCCGGGACAGGCGGGACGAGCAGTACTTC. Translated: CASSRDRRDEQYF.

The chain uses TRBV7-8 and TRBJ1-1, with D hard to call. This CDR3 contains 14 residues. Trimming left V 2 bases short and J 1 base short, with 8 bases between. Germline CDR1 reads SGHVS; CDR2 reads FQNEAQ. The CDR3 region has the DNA TGTGCCAGCAGCTTACGTCACGGGAACACTGAAGCTTTCTTT. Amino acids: CASSLRHGNTEAFF. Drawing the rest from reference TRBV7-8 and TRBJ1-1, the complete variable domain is GAGVSQSPRYKVAKRGQDVALRCDPISGHVSLFWYQQALGQGPEFLTYFQNEAQLDKSGLPSDRFFAERPEGSVSTLKIQRTQQEDSAVYLCASSLRHGNTEAFFGQGTRLTVV.

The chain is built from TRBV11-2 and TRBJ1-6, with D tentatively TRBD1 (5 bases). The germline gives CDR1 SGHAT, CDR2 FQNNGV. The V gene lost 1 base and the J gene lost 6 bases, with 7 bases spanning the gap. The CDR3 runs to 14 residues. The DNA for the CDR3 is TGTGCCAGCAGCTTAGCAGGGTTTAATTCACCCCTCCACTTT. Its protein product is CASSLAGFNSPLHF.

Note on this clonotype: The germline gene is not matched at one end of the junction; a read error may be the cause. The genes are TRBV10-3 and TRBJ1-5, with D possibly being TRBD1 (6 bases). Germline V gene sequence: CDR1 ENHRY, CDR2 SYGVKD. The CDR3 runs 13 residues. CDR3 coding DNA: TGTGCTATCAGCCCAGGGGAGAGTCAGCCCCAGCATTTT. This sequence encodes CAISPGESQPQHF.

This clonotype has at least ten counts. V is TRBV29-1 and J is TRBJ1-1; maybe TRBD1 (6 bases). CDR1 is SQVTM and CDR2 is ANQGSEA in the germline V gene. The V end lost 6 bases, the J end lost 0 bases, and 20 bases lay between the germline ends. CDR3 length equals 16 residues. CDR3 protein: CSVATGWGMMNTEAFF. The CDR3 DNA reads TGCAGCGTCGCAACAGGGTGGGGAATGATGAACACTGAAGCTTTCTTT.

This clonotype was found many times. DNA for the CDR3: TGTGCCAGCAGCCCCAAGCGGAGCCAGTACAATGAGCAGTTCTTC. This gives the protein CASSPKRSQYNEQFF. The chain carries TRBV4-2 and TRBJ2-1; D might be TRBD2 (5 bases). Trimming left V 4 bases short and J 4 bases short, with 14 bases between. There are 15 residues in the CDR3. Looked up from germline, CDR1 is LGHNA and CDR2 is YNFKEQ.

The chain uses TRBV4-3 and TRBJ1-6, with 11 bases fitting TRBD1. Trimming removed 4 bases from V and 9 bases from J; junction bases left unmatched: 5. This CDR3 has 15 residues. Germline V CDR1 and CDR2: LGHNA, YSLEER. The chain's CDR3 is CASSRGQGGSSPLHF. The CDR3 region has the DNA TGCGCCAGCAGCCGGGGACAGGGGGGGAGTTCACCCCTCCACTTT.

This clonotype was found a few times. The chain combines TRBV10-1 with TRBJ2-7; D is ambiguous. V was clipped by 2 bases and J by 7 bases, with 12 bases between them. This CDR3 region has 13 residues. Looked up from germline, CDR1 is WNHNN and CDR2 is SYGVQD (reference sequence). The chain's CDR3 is CASSEGWSREQYF. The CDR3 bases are TGCGCCAGCAGTGAGGGGTGGTCGAGGGAGCAGTACTTC.

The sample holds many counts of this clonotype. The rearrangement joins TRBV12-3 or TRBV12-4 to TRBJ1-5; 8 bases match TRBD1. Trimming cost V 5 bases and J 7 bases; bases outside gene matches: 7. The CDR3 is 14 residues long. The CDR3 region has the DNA TGTGCCAGCAGTCCAGGGGGCCAAGGACAGCCCCAGCATTTT. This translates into CASSPGGQGQPQHF.

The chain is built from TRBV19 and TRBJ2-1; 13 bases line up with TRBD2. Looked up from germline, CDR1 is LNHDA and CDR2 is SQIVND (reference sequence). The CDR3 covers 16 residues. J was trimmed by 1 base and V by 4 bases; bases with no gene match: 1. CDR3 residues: CASSRTSGGSYNEQFF. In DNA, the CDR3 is TGTGCCAGTAGTAGGACTAGCGGGGGATCCTACAATGAGCAGTTCTTC. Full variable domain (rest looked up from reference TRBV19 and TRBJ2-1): DGGITQSPKYLFRKEGQNVTLSCEQNLNHDAMYWYRQDPGQGLRLIYYSQIVNDFQKGDIAEGYSVSREKKESFPLTVTSAQKNPTAFYLCASSRTSGGSYNEQFFGPGTRLTVL.

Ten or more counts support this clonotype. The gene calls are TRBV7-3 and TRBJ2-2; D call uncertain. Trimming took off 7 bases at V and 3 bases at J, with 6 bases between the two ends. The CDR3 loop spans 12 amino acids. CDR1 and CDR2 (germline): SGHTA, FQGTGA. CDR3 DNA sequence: TGTGCCAGCACCACCGACACCGGGGAGCTGTTTTTT. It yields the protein CASTTDTGELFF.

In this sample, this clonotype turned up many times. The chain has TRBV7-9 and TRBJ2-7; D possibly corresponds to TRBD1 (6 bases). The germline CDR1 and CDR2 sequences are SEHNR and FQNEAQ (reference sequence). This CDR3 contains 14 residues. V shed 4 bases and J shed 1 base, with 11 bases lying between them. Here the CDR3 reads CASSSTGPSYEQYF. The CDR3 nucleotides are TGTGCCAGCAGCTCGACAGGCCCATCCTACGAGCAGTACTTC.

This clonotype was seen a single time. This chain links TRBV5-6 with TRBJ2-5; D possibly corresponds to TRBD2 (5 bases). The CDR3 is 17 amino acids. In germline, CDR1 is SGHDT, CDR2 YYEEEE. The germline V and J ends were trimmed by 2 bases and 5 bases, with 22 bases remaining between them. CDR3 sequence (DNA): TGTGCCAGCAGCTTCGGGATAGACCCCGGCGTCGGGGAGACCCAGTACTTC. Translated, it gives CASSFGIDPGVGETQYF.

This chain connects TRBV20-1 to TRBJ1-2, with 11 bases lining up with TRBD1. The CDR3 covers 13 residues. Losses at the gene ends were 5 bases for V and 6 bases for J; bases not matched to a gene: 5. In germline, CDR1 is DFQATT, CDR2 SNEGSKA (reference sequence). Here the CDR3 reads CSAYGQGANGYTF. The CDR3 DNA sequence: TGCAGTGCTTATGGACAGGGGGCAAATGGCTACACCTTC.

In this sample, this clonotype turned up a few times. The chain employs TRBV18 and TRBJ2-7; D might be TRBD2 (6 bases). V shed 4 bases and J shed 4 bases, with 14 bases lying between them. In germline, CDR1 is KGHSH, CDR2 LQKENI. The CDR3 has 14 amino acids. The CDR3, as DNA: TGTGCCAGCTCACGACTAGTTGGGATATACGAGCAGTACTTC. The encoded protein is CASSRLVGIYEQYF.

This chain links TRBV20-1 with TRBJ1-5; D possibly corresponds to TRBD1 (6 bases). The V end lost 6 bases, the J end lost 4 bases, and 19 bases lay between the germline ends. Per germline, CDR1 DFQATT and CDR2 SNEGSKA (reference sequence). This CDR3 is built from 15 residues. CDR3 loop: CSAGNLGGQNQPQHF. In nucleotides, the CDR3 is TGCAGTGCGGGCAACTTAGGGGGGCAGAATCAGCCCCAGCATTTT.

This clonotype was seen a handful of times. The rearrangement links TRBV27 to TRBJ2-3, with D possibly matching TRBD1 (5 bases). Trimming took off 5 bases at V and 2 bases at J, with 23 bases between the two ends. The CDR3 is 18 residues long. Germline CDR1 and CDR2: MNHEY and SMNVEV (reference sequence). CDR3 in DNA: TGTGCCAGCAGTAGGGGTAGCATGGCGTTTTGGGACACAGATACGCAGTATTTT. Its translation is CASSRGSMAFWDTDTQYF.

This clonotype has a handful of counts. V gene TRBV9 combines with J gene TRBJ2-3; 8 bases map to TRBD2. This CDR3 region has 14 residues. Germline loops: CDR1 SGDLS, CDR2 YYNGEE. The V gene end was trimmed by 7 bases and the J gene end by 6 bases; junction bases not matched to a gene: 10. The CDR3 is CASSGAVAGDTQYF. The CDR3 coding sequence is TGTGCCAGCTCAGGAGCGGTAGCGGGGGATACGCAGTATTTT.

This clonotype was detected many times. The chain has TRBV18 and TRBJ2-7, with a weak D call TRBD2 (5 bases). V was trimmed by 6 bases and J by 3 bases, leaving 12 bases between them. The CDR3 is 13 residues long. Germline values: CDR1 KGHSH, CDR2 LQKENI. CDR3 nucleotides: TGTGCCAGCTCGCCGGACTCGAACTACGAGCAGTACTTC. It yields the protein CASSPDSNYEQYF. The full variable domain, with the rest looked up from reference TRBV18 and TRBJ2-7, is NAGVMQNPRHLVRRRGQEARLRCSPMKGHSHVYWYRQLPEEGLKFMVYLQKENIIDESGMPKERFSAEFPKEGPSILRIQQVVRGDSAAYFCASSPDSNYEQYFGPGTRLTVT.

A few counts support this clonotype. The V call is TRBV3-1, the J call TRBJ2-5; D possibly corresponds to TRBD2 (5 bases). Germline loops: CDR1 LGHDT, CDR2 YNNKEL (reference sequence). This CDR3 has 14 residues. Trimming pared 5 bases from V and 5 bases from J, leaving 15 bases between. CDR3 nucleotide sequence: TGTGCCAGCAGCGTCACTTCCTCGGGGGAGACCCAGTACTTC. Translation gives CASSVTSSGETQYF.

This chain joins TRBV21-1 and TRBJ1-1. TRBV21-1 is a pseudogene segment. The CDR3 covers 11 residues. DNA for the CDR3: TGTGCCAGCAGCAAAGTTGACGGAGCTTTCTTT. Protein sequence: CASSKVDGAFF.

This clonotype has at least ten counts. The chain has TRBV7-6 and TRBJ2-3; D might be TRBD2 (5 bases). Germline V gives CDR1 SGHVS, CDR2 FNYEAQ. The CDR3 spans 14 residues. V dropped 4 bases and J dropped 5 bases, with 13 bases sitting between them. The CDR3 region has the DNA TGTGCCAGCAGCTCCACCGGGGTCGGAGATACGCAGTATTTT. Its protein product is CASSSTGVGDTQYF.

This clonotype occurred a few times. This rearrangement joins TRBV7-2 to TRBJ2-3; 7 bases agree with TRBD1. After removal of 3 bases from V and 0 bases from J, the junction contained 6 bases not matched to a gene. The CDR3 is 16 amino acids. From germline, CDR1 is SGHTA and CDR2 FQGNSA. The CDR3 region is CASSFRQGSSTDTQYF. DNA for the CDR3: TGTGCCAGCAGCTTCCGACAGGGATCAAGCACAGATACGCAGTATTTT.

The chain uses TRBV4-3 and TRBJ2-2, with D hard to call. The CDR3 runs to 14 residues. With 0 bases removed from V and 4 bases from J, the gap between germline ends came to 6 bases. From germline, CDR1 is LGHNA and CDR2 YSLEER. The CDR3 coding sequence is TGCGCCAGCAGCCAAGAGAGAATCACCGGGGAGCTGTTTTTT. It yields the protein CASSQERITGELFF.

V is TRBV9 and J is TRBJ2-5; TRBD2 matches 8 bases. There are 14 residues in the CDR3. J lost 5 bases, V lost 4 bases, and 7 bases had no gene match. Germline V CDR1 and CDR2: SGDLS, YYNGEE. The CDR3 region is CASSRPSGLETQYF. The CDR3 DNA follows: TGTGCCAGCAGCAGACCTAGCGGGTTGGAGACCCAGTACTTC.

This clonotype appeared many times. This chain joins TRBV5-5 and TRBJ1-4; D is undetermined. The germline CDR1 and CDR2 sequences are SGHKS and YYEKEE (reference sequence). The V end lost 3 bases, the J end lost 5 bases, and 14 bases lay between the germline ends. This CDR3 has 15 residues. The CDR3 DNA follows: TGTGCCAGCAGCTCTTCGACGGTCTTAAATGAAAAACTGTTTTTT. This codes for CASSSSTVLNEKLFF.

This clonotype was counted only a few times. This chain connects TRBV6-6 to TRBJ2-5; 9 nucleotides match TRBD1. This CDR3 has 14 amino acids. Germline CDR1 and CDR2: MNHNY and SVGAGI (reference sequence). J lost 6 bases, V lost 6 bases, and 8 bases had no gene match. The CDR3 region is CASSLTGGGKTQYF. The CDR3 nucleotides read TGTGCCAGCAGCTTAACAGGGGGCGGAAAGACCCAGTACTTC.

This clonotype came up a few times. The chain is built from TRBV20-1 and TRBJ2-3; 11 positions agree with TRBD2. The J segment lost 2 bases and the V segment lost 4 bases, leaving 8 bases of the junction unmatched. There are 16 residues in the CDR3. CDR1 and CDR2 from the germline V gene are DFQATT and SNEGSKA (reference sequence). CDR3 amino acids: CSAIDASGGHTDTQYF. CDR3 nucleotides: TGCAGTGCTATCGATGCTAGCGGGGGGCACACAGATACGCAGTATTTT.

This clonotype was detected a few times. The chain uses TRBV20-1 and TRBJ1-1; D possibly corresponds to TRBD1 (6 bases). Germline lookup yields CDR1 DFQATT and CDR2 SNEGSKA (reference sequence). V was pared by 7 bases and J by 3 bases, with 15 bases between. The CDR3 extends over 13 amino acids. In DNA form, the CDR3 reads TGCAGTGTAAATCAGGGGTGGGACACTGAAGCTTTCTTT. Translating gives CSVNQGWDTEAFF.